This T cell receptor (beta chain) was obtained from a study of radiotherapy plus CTLA-4 blockade in lung cancer. Turning to the study itself: Of all patients, around 19% responded objectively and 31% showed disease control. Findings and limits, study-wide: Strongest reported response predictors: early blood clone changes and post-radiation interferon-beta. TCR clones originating in tumors grew in number in blood after radiotherapy plus ipilimumab.

The assay was immunoSEQ multiplex PCR, and TCRdb's table has in-frame clones only and misses some. Among about 50,000 clones listed, roughly two thirds were seen once. About this clone: Its antigen remains unidentified.

Specimen: peripheral blood, collected from a patient treated with radiotherapy plus ipilimumab. This TCR came from a human donor with non-small cell lung cancer who had a complete response to radiotherapy plus ipilimumab.

CDR3 sequence (DNA): TGTGCCTGGAGTGTACTTCACAGGGGAACTGAAGCTTTCTTT. Translated, it gives CAWSVLHRGTEAFF. The gene calls are TRBV30 and TRBJ1-1, with 7 bases matching TRBD1. Germline lookup yields CDR1 GTSNPN and CDR2 SVGIG (reference sequence). This CDR3 contains 14 residues. The trim removed 0 bases at V and 5 bases at J, leaving 6 bases unmatched. The variable domain in full, completed from reference TRBV30 and TRBJ1-1, reads SQTIHQWPATLVQPVGSPLSLECTVEGTSNPNLYWYRQAAGRGLQLLFYSVGIGQISSEVPQNLSASRPQDRQFILSSKKLLLSDSGFYLCAWSVLHRGTEAFFGQGTRLTVV.